This is a list of T cell receptor beta chains from one sample in a study of T cell repertoires in cytomegalovirus infection. The antigens for these receptors are not known. TCRdb fed the reads into MiXCR, producing one record per CDR3 protein. The repertoire includes about a million distinct CDR3 sequences, less than 40% of them detected once, and 11% to 15% sits in the top ten. Sequenced material: cultured CD8+ T cells from PBMCs, taken from culture after CMV antigen stimulation. The receptors come from a human donor in good health (CMV status not recorded). Some clones in this sample may be carry-over from other donors' samples. The CDR3 runs from the conserved cysteine through the conserved F or W. The D gene is left open where the match is weak. For some rows the clone size is stated as once, few or many, or as a class when expanded; others skip it.

>TRBV28|.|TRBJ1-1|many
TGTGCCAGCAGTTTGGGTCCAGGGGTTAACACTGAAGCTTTCTTT
CASSLGPGVNTEAFF
>TRBV7-9|TRBD1|TRBJ2-5|.
TGTGCCAGCAGCTTACCCCGGACAGGAGAAGAGACCCAGTACTTC
CASSLPRTGEETQYF
>TRBV6-8|.|TRBJ2-3|.
TGTGCCAGCAGTTACGAGGACTCAAGCGCAGATACGCAGTATTTT
CASSYEDSSADTQYF
>TRBV12-3/TRBV12-4|.|TRBJ1-2|many
TGTGCCAGCAGACCGCCGAAACAGGGTTCTGACTATGGCTACACCTTC
CASRPPKQGSDYGYTF
>TRBV2|.|TRBJ1-1|.
TGTGCCAGGAAGACAGAGAACACTGAAGCTTTCTTT
CARKTENTEAFF
>TRBV6-2/TRBV6-3|.|TRBJ2-1|few
TGTGCCAGCAGTTACTATGACTTGAGCTCCTACAATGAGCAGTTCTTC
CASSYYDLSSYNEQFF
>TRBV2|.|TRBJ1-1|.
TGTGCCAGCCCCCGGGGCCCGAACACTGAAGCTTTCTTT
CASPRGPNTEAFF
>TRBV7-2|.|TRBJ2-5|many
TGTGCCAGCAGCTTATGGGGTTCCGGGGGCTTC
CASSLWGSGGF
>TRBV19|TRBD2|TRBJ2-1|.
TGTGCCAGTCATAAGCGGGGGCCTTACAATGAGCAGTTCTTC
CASHKRGPYNEQFF
>TRBV2|TRBD1|TRBJ2-2|.
TGTGCCAGCAGGATACAGGGGCGGGACACCGGGGAGCTGTTTTTT
CASRIQGRDTGELFF
>TRBV7-6|.|TRBJ2-3|few
TGTGCCAGCAGCTTAGCTAATTTCGGGGCCGACACAGATACGCAGTATTTT
CASSLANFGADTDTQYF
>TRBV6-6|.|TRBJ1-5|few
TGTGCCAGCATGTGGGGGAGCAATCAGCCCCAGCATTTT
CASMWGSNQPQHF
>TRBV19|.|TRBJ2-7|.
TGTGCCAGTAGTATAGGGATGGCCTACGAGCAGTACTTC
CASSIGMAYEQYF
>TRBV24-1|.|TRBJ2-2|few
TGTGCCACCAGTGATCCTCGAGGTTCCGGGGAGCTGTTTTTT
CATSDPRGSGELFF
>TRBV6-5|TRBD1|TRBJ1-2|.
TGTGCCAGCAGTTACTCGAGTGGGACAGTGAGCTCTAACTATGGCTACACCTTC
CASSYSSGTVSSNYGYTF
>TRBV6-6|.|TRBJ1-2|.
TGTGCCAGCGGTGCTGGCTACACCTTC
CASGAGYTF
>TRBV12-3/TRBV12-4|.|TRBJ2-2|.
TGTGCCCACCCGAAGAACACCGGGGAGCTGTTTTTT
CAHPKNTGELFF
>TRBV4-3|TRBD1|TRBJ2-5|.
TGCGCCAGCAGCCACCCTGGACAGGGAATTCAAGAGACCCAGTACTTC
CASSHPGQGIQETQYF
>TRBV7-2|.|TRBJ2-5|many
TGTGCCAGCAGCGTTGGCGGGAATTCAGAGACCCAGTACTTC
CASSVGGNSETQYF
>TRBV20-1|TRBD1|TRBJ1-1|once
TGCAGTGCTAGAGAAAAAATCCGGGACAGGGTTCGTCACACTGAAGCTTTCTTT
CSAREKIRDRVRHTEAFF
>TRBV6-5|.|TRBJ1-5|.
TGTGCCAGCAGTTCTGGGGACAACAATCAGCCCCAGCATTTT
CASSSGDNNQPQHF
>TRBV7-8|.|TRBJ1-5|many
TGTGCCAGCAGCTTGGACACGCGCAATCAGCCCCAGCATTTT
CASSLDTRNQPQHF
>TRBV7-2|.|TRBJ1-6|many
TGTGCCAGCAGCCGGGACTATAATTCACCCCTCCACTTT
CASSRDYNSPLHF
>TRBV6-5|TRBD1|TRBJ1-4|.
TGTGCCAGCAGTTATACAAACGCAGGGGGCTTGGGAGAAAAACTGTTTTTT
CASSYTNAGGLGEKLFF
>TRBV12-3/TRBV12-4|.|TRBJ1-5|few
TGTGCCAGCAGACCCCGCAGGGCTAATCAGCCCCAGCATTTT
CASRPRRANQPQHF
>TRBV28|.|TRBJ1-4|few
TGTGCCAGCACCCTACCGACCACAGGGAACAGGGATGAAAAACTGTTTTTT
CASTLPTTGNRDEKLFF
>TRBV19|.|TRBJ2-3|few
TGTGCCAGTAGTATGGTTGGGTGGACGACAGATACGCAGTATTTT
CASSMVGWTTDTQYF
>TRBV19|.|TRBJ2-2|.
TGTGCCAGTAGACGATCCCCAGACTCAAATGGGGAGCTGTTTTTT
CASRRSPDSNGELFF
>TRBV7-2|.|TRBJ2-2|many
TGTGCCAGCAGCTTAACGGCTAGCGTTTACACCGGGGAGCTGTTTTTT
CASSLTASVYTGELFF
>TRBV7-8|.|TRBJ1-5|.
TGTGCCAGCAGCTTATGGATTGGGGGTGACGACCCCCAGCATTTT
CASSLWIGGDDPQHF
>TRBV7-6|.|TRBJ1-4|many
TGTGCCAGCAGCTTTGAAAGGGGCTCTAATGAAAAACTGTTTTTT
CASSFERGSNEKLFF
>TRBV28|TRBD1|TRBJ2-5|few
TGTGCCACCCGACAGGGGTGGGAGACCCAGTACTTC
CATRQGWETQYF
>TRBV7-2|.|TRBJ2-1|many
TGTGCCAGCAGCGTACACAGGAGCTCCTACAATGAGCAGTTCTTC
CASSVHRSSYNEQFF
>TRBV7-6|.|TRBJ2-5|many
TGTGCCAGCAGCTTAGGCCGAGAGACCCAGTACTTC
CASSLGRETQYF
>TRBV4-1|.|TRBJ2-3|.
TGCGCCAGCAGCCAAGAAGGGGTCCCAGATACGCAGTATTTT
CASSQEGVPDTQYF
>TRBV24-1|.|TRBJ2-1|.
TGTGCCACCAGTGATTCTGACCCCTACAATGAGCAGTTCTTC
CATSDSDPYNEQFF
>TRBV7-2|.|TRBJ2-3|.
TGTGCCAGCAGCCCCGCCCGGACATACACAGATACGCAGTATTTT
CASSPARTYTDTQYF
>TRBV10-3|TRBD2|TRBJ2-1|.
TGTGCCATCAGTGATCTAGCGGGGGGGCCGGATGAGCAGTTCTTC
CAISDLAGGPDEQFF
>TRBV28|.|TRBJ1-3|.
TGTGCCAGCAGTTTCAGGTTCGGAAACACCATATATTTT
CASSFRFGNTIYF
>TRBV27|TRBD1|TRBJ2-3|.
TGTGCCAGCAGTCCATCGGGACAGCTCACAGATACGCAGTATTTT
CASSPSGQLTDTQYF
>TRBV6-1|.|TRBJ2-5|.
TGTCCCAGCAGTGAAGTTGCACTAGCTCCTACGTGGGCCCAGTACTTC
CPSSEVALAPTWAQYF
>TRBV7-6|TRBD1|TRBJ1-4|few
TGTGCCAGCAGCTTAGGGACAGGGTTGCGGAAACTGTTTTTT
CASSLGTGLRKLFF
>TRBV4-3|.|TRBJ1-5|.
TGCGCCAGCAGCCAGGACACTAGCAATCAGCCCCAGCATTTT
CASSQDTSNQPQHF
>TRBV7-2|.|TRBJ2-7|many
TGTGCCAGCAGCTTAGCGTGGGTGGGACGGACCTCCTACGAGCAGTACTTC
CASSLAWVGRTSYEQYF
>TRBV7-8|TRBD2|TRBJ2-3|many
TGTGCCAGCAGCCGTCAAGGGCTAGCGGGGGGCACAGATACGCAGTATTTT
CASSRQGLAGGTDTQYF
>TRBV19|.|TRBJ1-2|few
TGTGCCAGTAGTATACGAGGCGGAGACGCTAACTATGGCTACACCTTC
CASSIRGGDANYGYTF
>TRBV27|TRBD2|TRBJ2-7|.
TGTGCCAGCAGCCCCGGGACTAGCGGGGAGTACGAGCAGTACTTC
CASSPGTSGEYEQYF